The clone carrying this T cell receptor (beta chain) turned up a few times. Its antigen is as yet unknown. This specimen belongs to a study of blood T cells in healthy people across ages. Study results and caveats: Without sorted subsets, naive and antigen-experienced compartments could not be conclusively compared.

With a J-beta primer mix and a sample-barcoded 5' primer, a second PCR ran roughly 6 to 12 cycles. Per-sample output comprised a minimum of 3 million paired-end reads containing CDR3. TCRdb re-called the 5' RACE reads through MiXCR, storing one row per CDR3 protein. The data contain over 1.5 million distinct CDR3 sequences, around half of them singletons. With 0 bases clipped from V and 0 bases from J, the junction kept 0 bases outside the gene matches. The germline V gene has CDR1 MDHEN and CDR2 SYDVKM. The CDR3 covers 16 residues. The chain joins TRBV28 to TRBJ2-3; TRBD1 agrees at 10 bases. Sequences were obtained from blood. This clonotype was obtained from a woman aged 35 to 49 in good health. The chain's CDR3 is CASSLWTGGSTDTQYF. DNA for the CDR3: TGTGCCAGCAGTTTATGGACAGGGGGCAGCACAGATACGCAGTATTTT.